This is a list of T cell receptor beta chains from one sample in a study of post-analysis software for immune sequencing data. TCRdb itself ran the PCR reads through MiXCR, one entry per CDR3 protein. The data show some 190,000 distinct CDR3 sequences, 29% seen once. Sequencing was carried out using blood. These TCRs come from a girl younger than 18 with multiple sclerosis. Each CDR3 is given with its conserved first and last residue. The order of the fields is CDR3 protein, J gene, V gene.

CSARSGLETQYF	TRBJ2-5	TRBV20-1
CASSRGRSAEQYF	TRBJ2-7	TRBV3-1
CSAWTASSNQPQHF	TRBJ1-5	TRBV20-1
CASSGGQGQNYGYTF	TRBJ1-2	TRBV5-1
CASSLGTGGLAEAFF	TRBJ1-1	TRBV18
CSAPRDTPNYGYTF	TRBJ1-2	TRBV20-1
CASKVAGSIGNTEAFF	TRBJ1-1	TRBV28
CANSPTGALGYEQYF	TRBJ2-7	TRBV12-3/TRBV12-4
CASSVAVAYEQYF	TRBJ2-7	TRBV10-2
CASSPKEGLPQETQYF	TRBJ2-5	TRBV18
CASRLGTSGSYNEQFF	TRBJ2-1	TRBV2
CASSRAGMNTEAFF	TRBJ1-1	TRBV14
CSAPTYNEQFF	TRBJ2-1	TRBV20-1
CAWMKGGTYNEQFF	TRBJ2-1	TRBV30
CASSWTGGSLSGANVLTF	TRBJ2-6	TRBV4-1
CASSDRTIMNTEAFF	TRBJ1-1	TRBV12-3/TRBV12-4
CASTHGYGYTF	TRBJ1-2	TRBV6-2/TRBV6-3
CASGTAGELFF	TRBJ2-2	TRBV10-1
CASSFYNEQFF	TRBJ2-1	TRBV7-2
CASSLPGQGGETQYF	TRBJ2-5	TRBV6-2/TRBV6-3
CASSEGAPYEQYF	TRBJ2-7	TRBV6-1
CASSLGPTGSEKRFF	TRBJ1-4	TRBV5-5
CARTGAYNSPLHF	TRBJ1-6	TRBV6-6
CASSTSGPDTQYF	TRBJ2-3	TRBV7-2
CASSLYGEGSTDTQYF	TRBJ2-3	TRBV7-8